The 21 T cell receptor beta chains given below trace back to one sample, sequenced in a study of blood T cell repertoires in COVID-19 (TCRdb year 2020). Libraries were made using the immunoSEQ multiplex PCR assay. TCRdb obtained this table from immuneACCESS and retained in-frame rearrangements with V and J assigned. These tables miss some clones; where compared with another copy, unresolved V genes account for less than half of the shortfall, and the remainder is unexplained. The sample table shows hundreds of thousands of clones, and roughly 84% are seen once. The ten largest clones capture around 3% of the sample. The specimen was PBMCs or T cells enriched from blood (not recorded which). These receptors originate from a woman between 25 and 40 years old who had recovered from COVID-19.

The rearrangement joins TRBV16 to TRBJ2-7, with D hard to call. The CDR3 consists of 14 residues. Trimming took 4 bases from V and 2 from J, leaving 12 bases between them. Germline CDR1 and CDR2: KGHSY and FQNENV. CDR3 protein: CASSRSRSPYEQYF. The CDR3 DNA reads as TGTGCCAGCAGCCGATCAAGGAGTCCCTACGAGCAGTACTTC.

This chain links TRBV19 with TRBJ1-1, with a possible D match to TRBD1 (6 bases). Germline assignment: CDR1 LNHDA and CDR2 SQIVND (reference sequence). This CDR3 region has 14 residues. Trimming removed 4 bases at V and 4 bases at J, with 13 bases between. The CDR3 nucleotides are TGTGCCAGTAGTAGGGGACACCGGGGCACTGAAGCTTTCTTT. Its protein product is CASSRGHRGTEAFF.

The genes are TRBV5-1 and TRBJ2-3; 9 bases match TRBD2. J was trimmed by 5 bases and V by 4 bases; bases with no gene match: 8. Germline loops: CDR1 SGHRS, CDR2 YFSETQ. There are 15 residues in the CDR3. In DNA, the CDR3 is TGCGCCAGCAGCCCTTTAGCGGGAGCGGGAGATACGCAGTATTTT. This encodes CASSPLAGAGDTQYF.

The chain carries TRBV4-1 and TRBJ2-7; 7 bases map to TRBD1. There are 15 residues in the CDR3. Looked up from germline, CDR1 is MGHRA and CDR2 is YSYEKL. V shed 6 bases and J 2 bases; nucleotides not matched to a gene: 10. The CDR3 loop is CASSTTGVPTYEQYF. The CDR3 DNA reads TGCGCCAGCAGTACAACAGGGGTGCCTACCTACGAGCAGTACTTC.

This clone has only a few counts. The gene calls are TRBV2 and TRBJ1-1; a weak D match, TRBD1 (6 bases). There are 15 residues in the CDR3. Trimming pared 5 bases from V and 3 bases from J, leaving 16 bases between. CDR1 and CDR2 (germline): SNHLY, FYNNEI. CDR3 nucleotide sequence: TGTGCCAGCAGTCTAGACAGGAAGGCGGACACTGAAGCTTTCTTT. Encoded protein: CASSLDRKADTEAFF.

The rearrangement links TRBV27 to TRBJ2-3, with D tentatively TRBD2 (6 bases). This CDR3 comprises 16 residues. The V end was cut by 8 bases, the J end by 6 bases, with 24 bases between. CDR1 and CDR2 from the germline V gene are MNHEY and SMNVEV (reference sequence). CDR3 region: CASGTHGASAFDTQYF. The CDR3 coding sequence is TGTGCCAGCGGAACTCACGGGGCTAGCGCTTTCGATACGCAGTATTTT.

This clone has a single count. This chain connects TRBV14 to TRBJ1-6; 7 bases agree with TRBD1. CDR3 size: 16 residues. The junction had 9 bases not matched to a gene; V was cut back by 1 base and J by 9 bases. Germline V gives CDR1 SGHDN, CDR2 FVKESK. CDR3 in DNA: TGTGCCAGCAGCCAAGGAGTTAAAGGGGGCTCTTCACCCCTCCACTTT. It translates to CASSQGVKGGSSPLHF. Together with reference TRBV14 and TRBJ1-6, the CDR3 gives the full variable domain: EAGVTQFPSHSVIEKGQTVTLRCDPISGHDNLYWYRRVMGKEIKFLLHFVKESKQDESGMPNNRFLAERTGGTYSTLKVQPAELEDSGVYFCASSQGVKGGSSPLHFGNGTRLTVT.

The chain has TRBV28 and TRBJ1-4; a possible D gene is TRBD1 (5 bases). Germline CDR1 and CDR2: MDHEN and SYDVKM. Trimming stripped 6 bases from V and 8 bases from J, with 19 bases between. This CDR3 is 15 amino acids long. In DNA form, the CDR3 reads TGTGCCAGCAGGACCGGGGGTGGGGGAAGGGAAAAACTGTTTTTT. The encoded protein is CASRTGGGGREKLFF.

This clone has just one count. The V and J genes are TRBV27 and TRBJ1-2; 7 nucleotides align to TRBD1. Germline assignment: CDR1 MNHEY and CDR2 SMNVEV (reference sequence). The CDR3 runs to 13 residues. V shed 3 bases, J shed 8 bases, and the junction held 6 bases outside the gene matches. DNA of the CDR3: TGTGCCAGCAGTTTCACGACAGGGAAGGGCTACACCTTC. Translating it yields CASSFTTGKGYTF.

In nucleotides, the CDR3 is TGTGCCAGCAGCGCCAGGACTAGCGTGAGGGTGGATTATGGAACGCAGTATTTT. Its translation is CASSARTSVRVDYGTQYF. V and J are TRBV7-2 and TRBJ2-3, with TRBD2 matching over 9 bases. There are 18 residues in the CDR3. Germline values: CDR1 SGHTA, CDR2 FQGNSA. Trimming cost V 5 bases and J 9 bases; bases outside gene matches: 21.

The chain is built from TRBV30 and TRBJ1-5; D is unclear. V gave up 1 base and J gave up 9 bases, with 13 bases separating them. From germline, CDR1 is GTSNPN and CDR2 SVGIG (reference sequence). The CDR3 runs to 13 residues. The CDR3 reads CAWSDGIKAPQHF. CDR3 coding DNA: TGTGCCTGGAGTGACGGTATCAAAGCGCCCCAGCATTTT.

This sequence joins TRBV5-1 and TRBJ1-4; the D gene is possibly TRBD1 (6 bases). V lost 0 bases to trimming and J lost 0 bases, with 6 bases between them. The V gene's germline CDR1 is SGHRS and CDR2 YFSETQ. This CDR3 has 15 residues. CDR3 protein: CASSLDRATNEKLFF. Here the CDR3 DNA reads TGCGCCAGCAGCTTGGACAGGGCAACTAATGAAAAACTGTTTTTT.

The rearrangement joins TRBV3-1 (or the pseudogene TRBV3-2) to TRBJ1-3, with D unclear. This CDR3 spans 14 amino acids. Germline lookup yields CDR1 LGHDT and CDR2 YNNKEL (reference sequence). V gave up 1 base and J gave up 3 bases, with 7 bases separating them. CDR3 loop: CASSQANLGNTIYF. The CDR3 bases are TGTGCCAGCAGCCAAGCTAACCTTGGAAACACCATATATTTT.

The V call is TRBV27, the J call TRBJ2-6; D is unresolved. Trimming pared 5 bases from V and 1 base from J, leaving 15 bases between. CDR1 and CDR2 (germline): MNHEY, SMNVEV (reference sequence). This CDR3 comprises 17 residues. CDR3 region: CASSPSESRSGANVLTF. Here the CDR3 DNA reads TGTGCCAGCAGTCCTTCCGAGAGCAGGTCTGGGGCCAACGTCCTGACTTTC.

As concerns this clone: Other DNA sequences in this specimen translate into the identical CDR3. V and J are TRBV5-1 and TRBJ2-5, with D tentatively TRBD1 (6 bases). The germline V gene encodes CDR1 SGHRS and CDR2 YFSETQ. The V end was cut by 4 bases, the J end by 2 bases, with 12 bases between. This CDR3 region has 14 residues. CDR3 nucleotides: TGCGCCAGCAGCCCGGGACAAACTCAAGAGACCCAGTACTTC. Its protein is CASSPGQTQETQYF.

The chain has TRBV5-1 and TRBJ2-2; maybe TRBD2 (5 bases). This CDR3 has 13 amino acids. V lost 0 bases and J 7 bases, leaving 7 bases between the germline ends. Germline V gene data show CDR1 as SGHRS and CDR2 as YFSETQ. The chain's CDR3 is CASSLGEGGELFF. The CDR3 coding sequence is TGCGCCAGCAGCTTGGGTGAGGGCGGGGAGCTGTTTTTT.

This clone was seen more than once but under ten times. The chain couples TRBV13 to TRBJ2-7, with 8 bases aligning to TRBD2. Germline assignment: CDR1 PRHDT and CDR2 FYEKMQ (reference sequence). The CDR3 sequence is 14 residues long. Trimming at V came to 5 bases and at J to 6 bases, leaving 9 bases not matched to a gene. CDR3 sequence: CASSPNPGGGEQYF. The CDR3 DNA is TGTGCCAGCAGCCCCAACCCGGGGGGGGGCGAGCAGTACTTC.

The J gene is TRBJ2-7, the V gene TRBV5-1; no clear D. CDR1 and CDR2 from the germline V gene are SGHRS and YFSETQ. Trimming cost V 0 bases and J 2 bases, with 6 bases left between them. The length of the CDR3 is 13 residues. As DNA, the CDR3 is TGCGCCAGCAGCTTGGACTCCCCCTACGAGCAGTACTTC. Its translation is CASSLDSPYEQYF.

The chain joins TRBV15 to TRBJ1-3; D is perhaps TRBD1 (5 bases). V was trimmed by 0 bases and J by 0 bases, leaving 9 bases between them. The length of the CDR3 is 16 residues. The germline V gene has CDR1 LNHNV and CDR2 YYDKDF (reference sequence). The CDR3 is CATSREGLGSGNTIYF. Here the CDR3 DNA reads TGTGCCACCAGCAGAGAGGGGCTCGGCTCTGGAAACACCATATATTTT.

The J gene is TRBJ2-3, the V gene TRBV9; 13 bases match TRBD2. Germline V lookup: CDR1 SGDLS, CDR2 YYNGEE. Trimming took 0 bases from V and 4 from J; bases not matched to a gene: 5. The CDR3 sequence is 17 residues long. This CDR3 reads CASSVGLAGGGPDTQYF. The CDR3, as DNA: TGTGCCAGCAGCGTAGGACTAGCGGGGGGCGGCCCAGATACGCAGTATTTT.

This rearrangement joins TRBV7-9 to TRBJ2-2; 9 bases agree with TRBD1. Germline CDR1 and CDR2: SEHNR and FQNEAQ (reference sequence). The J segment lost 4 bases and the V segment lost 5 bases, leaving 14 bases of the junction unmatched. The length of the CDR3 is 18 residues. CDR3 loop: CASSPSPGTGLGTGELFF. The DNA for the CDR3 is TGTGCCAGCAGCCCCAGTCCCGGGACAGGGTTAGGCACCGGGGAGCTGTTTTTT.